This T cell receptor beta chain originates from a study of cytomegalovirus exposure and HLA in healthy donors. Notes on the study in general: Per published reports, the classifier diagnosed cytomegalovirus status with high specificity and sensitivity.

Notes on this clone: Its target is unknown.

This CDR3 is built from 15 residues. CDR1 is MNHNY, CDR2 SVGAGI, per germline (reference sequence). V was cut by 10 bases and J by 0 bases, with 13 bases left in between. It was with 60 Vbeta and 13 Jbeta primers that the PCR ran. The assay was immunoSEQ multiplex PCR, and TCRdb's table has in-frame clones only and misses some. Its clone listing holds more than 45,000 clones. Material for sequencing was PBMCs. This TCR was recovered from a young woman in good health and CMV-seropositive. The gene calls are TRBV6-6 and TRBJ2-6; D is possibly TRBD2 (6 bases). CDR3 nucleotides: TGTGCCATCTCGGGAGTACTCTCTGGGGCCAACGTCCTGACTTTC. Its translation: CAISGVLSGANVLTF.